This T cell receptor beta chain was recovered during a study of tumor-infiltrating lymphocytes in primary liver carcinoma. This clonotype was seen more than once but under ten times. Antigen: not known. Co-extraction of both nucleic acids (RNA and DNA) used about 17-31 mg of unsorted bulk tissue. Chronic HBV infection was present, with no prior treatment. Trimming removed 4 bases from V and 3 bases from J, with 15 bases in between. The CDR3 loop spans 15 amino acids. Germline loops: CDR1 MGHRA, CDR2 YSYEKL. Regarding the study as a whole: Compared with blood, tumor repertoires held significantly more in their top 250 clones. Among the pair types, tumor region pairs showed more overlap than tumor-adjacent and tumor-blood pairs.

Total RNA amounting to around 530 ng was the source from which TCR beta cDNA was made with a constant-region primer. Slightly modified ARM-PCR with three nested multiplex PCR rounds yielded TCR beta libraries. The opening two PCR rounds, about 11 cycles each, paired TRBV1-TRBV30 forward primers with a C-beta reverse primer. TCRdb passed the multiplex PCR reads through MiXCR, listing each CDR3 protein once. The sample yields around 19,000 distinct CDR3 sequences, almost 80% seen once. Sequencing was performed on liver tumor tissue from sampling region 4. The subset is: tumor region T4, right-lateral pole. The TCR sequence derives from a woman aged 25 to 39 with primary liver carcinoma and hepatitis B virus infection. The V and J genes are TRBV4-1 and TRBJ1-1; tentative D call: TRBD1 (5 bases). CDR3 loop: CASSPHQGGHTEAFF. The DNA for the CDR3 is TGCGCCAGCAGCCCGCACCAGGGCGGGCACACTGAAGCTTTCTTT.